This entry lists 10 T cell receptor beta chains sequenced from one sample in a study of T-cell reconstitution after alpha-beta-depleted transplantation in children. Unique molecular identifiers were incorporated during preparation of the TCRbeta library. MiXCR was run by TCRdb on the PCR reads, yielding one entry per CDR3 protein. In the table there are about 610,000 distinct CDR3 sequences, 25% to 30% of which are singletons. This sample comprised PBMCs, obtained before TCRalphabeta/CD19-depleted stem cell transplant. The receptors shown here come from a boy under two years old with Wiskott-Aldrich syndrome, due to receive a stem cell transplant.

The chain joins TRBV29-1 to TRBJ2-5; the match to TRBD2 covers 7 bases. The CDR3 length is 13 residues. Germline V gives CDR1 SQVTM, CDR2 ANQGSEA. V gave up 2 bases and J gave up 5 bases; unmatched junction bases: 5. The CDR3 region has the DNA TGCAGCGTTGAACGTCGTAGCGGGGAGACCCAGTACTTC. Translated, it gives CSVERRSGETQYF. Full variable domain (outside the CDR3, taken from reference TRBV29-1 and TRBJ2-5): SAVISQKPSRDICQRGTSLTIQCQVDSQVTMMFWYRQQPGQSLTLIATANQGSEATYESGFVIDKFPISRPNLTFSTLTVSNMSPEDSSIYLCSVERRSGETQYFGPGTRLLVL.

The CDR3 loop reads CSAQRTLPTVHEQYF. Here the CDR3 DNA reads TGCAGTGCCCAAAGGACGCTACCCACCGTCCACGAGCAGTACTTC. The genes are TRBV20-1 and TRBJ2-7; D remains ambiguous. V was clipped by 6 bases and J by 5 bases, with 23 bases between them. The CDR3 loop spans 15 amino acids. Germline V gene sequence: CDR1 DFQATT, CDR2 SNEGSKA (reference sequence).

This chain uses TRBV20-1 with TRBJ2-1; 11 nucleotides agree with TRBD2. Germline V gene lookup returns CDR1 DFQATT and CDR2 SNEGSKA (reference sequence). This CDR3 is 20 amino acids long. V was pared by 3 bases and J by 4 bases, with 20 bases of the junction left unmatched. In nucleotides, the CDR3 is TGCAGTGCTAGGACATTATTAGCGGGAGGGTCCTCAACGGCATACAATGAGCAGTTCTTC. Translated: CSARTLLAGGSSTAYNEQFF.

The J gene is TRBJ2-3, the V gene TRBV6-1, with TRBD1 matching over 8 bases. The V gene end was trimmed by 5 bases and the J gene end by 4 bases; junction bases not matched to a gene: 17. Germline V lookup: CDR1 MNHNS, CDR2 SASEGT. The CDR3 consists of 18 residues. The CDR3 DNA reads TGTGCCAGCAGTACCAAACCCCGGGACAGGTCCGTGTCAGATACGCAGTATTTT. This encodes CASSTKPRDRSVSDTQYF.

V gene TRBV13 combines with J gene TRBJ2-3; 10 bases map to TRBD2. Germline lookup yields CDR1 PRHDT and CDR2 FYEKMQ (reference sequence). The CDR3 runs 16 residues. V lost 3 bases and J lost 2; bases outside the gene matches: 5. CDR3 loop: CASSFTAGGPTDTQYF. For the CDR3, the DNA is TGTGCCAGCAGCTTCACAGCGGGAGGGCCCACAGATACGCAGTATTTT. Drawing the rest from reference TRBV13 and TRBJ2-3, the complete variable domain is AAGVIQSPRHLIKEKRETATLKCYPIPRHDTVYWYQQGPGQDPQFLISFYEKMQSDKGSIPDRFSAQQFSDYHSELNMSSLELGDSALYFCASSFTAGGPTDTQYFGPGTRLTVL.

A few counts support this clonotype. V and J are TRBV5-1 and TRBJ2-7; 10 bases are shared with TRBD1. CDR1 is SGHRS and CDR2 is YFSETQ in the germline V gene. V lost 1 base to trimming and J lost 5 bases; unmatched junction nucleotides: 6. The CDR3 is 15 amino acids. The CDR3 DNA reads TGCGCCAGCAGCTTGATCGACAGGGGGCCGGACGAGCAGTACTTC. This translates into CASSLIDRGPDEQYF.

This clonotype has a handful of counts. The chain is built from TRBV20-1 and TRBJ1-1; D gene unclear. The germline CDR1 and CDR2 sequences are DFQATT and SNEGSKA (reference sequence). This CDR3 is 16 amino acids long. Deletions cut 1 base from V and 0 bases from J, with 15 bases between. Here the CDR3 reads CSARGPPRIMNTEAFF. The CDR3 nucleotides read TGCAGTGCTAGAGGACCCCCAAGGATCATGAACACTGAAGCTTTCTTT.

CDR3 loop: CASSFFLWAGEFYNEQFF. The CDR3 DNA reads TGTGCCAGCAGTTTCTTCTTATGGGCGGGAGAGTTTTACAATGAGCAGTTCTTC. This sequence joins TRBV12-3 or TRBV12-4 and TRBJ2-1, with 7 nucleotides matching TRBD2. The CDR3 runs 18 residues. With 3 bases clipped from V and 4 bases from J, the junction kept 15 bases outside the gene matches.

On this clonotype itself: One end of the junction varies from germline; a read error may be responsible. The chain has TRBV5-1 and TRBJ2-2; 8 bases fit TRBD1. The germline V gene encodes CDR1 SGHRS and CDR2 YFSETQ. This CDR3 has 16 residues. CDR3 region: CASSLDQGANTGELFF. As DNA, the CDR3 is TGCGCCAGCAGCTTGGACCAGGGGGCGAATACCGGGGAGCTGTTTTTT.

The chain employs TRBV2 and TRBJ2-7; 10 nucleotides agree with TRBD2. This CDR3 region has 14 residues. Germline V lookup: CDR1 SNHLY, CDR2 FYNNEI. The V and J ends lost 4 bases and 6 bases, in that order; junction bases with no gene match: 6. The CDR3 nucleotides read TGTGCCAGCAGTGTTGGGCCTAGCGGGAGCGAGCAGTACTTC. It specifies CASSVGPSGSEQYF.